This is a list of T cell receptor beta chains from one sample in a study of cytomegalovirus exposure and HLA in healthy donors. Sequencing used immunoSEQ multiplex PCR; TCRdb keeps in-frame clones, though not all of them. This table has some 140,000 clones, under 10% appearing once. The sample taken for sequencing was PBMCs. The receptor set was obtained from a woman in her forties in good health and CMV-seropositive. The CDR3 runs from the conserved cysteine through the conserved F or W. Fields, in order: CDR3 length, D gene, V gene, J gene, clone size, CDR3 DNA, CDR3 protein. D genes are given only for firm matches. A clone size is listed for some rows: how often the clone was seen (once, few, many), or a class if it is expanded.

>15|NA|TRBV19|TRBJ2-2|NA
TGTGCCAGTAGCCCAGGTTCTACGAACACCGGGGAGCTGTTTTTT
CASSPGSTNTGELFF
>13|NA|TRBV19|TRBJ1-4|few
TGTGCCAGTAGTACCAGGGATTCTGAAAAACTGTTTTTT
CASSTRDSEKLFF
>13|NA|TRBV7-6|TRBJ1-2|NA
TGTGCCAGCAGCTTAGACCACACCTATGGCTACACCTTC
CASSLDHTYGYTF
>11|NA|TRBV20-1|TRBJ2-1|NA
TGCAGTGCTTTTAGACAGAATGAGCAGTTCTTC
CSAFRQNEQFF
>14|NA|TRBV2|TRBJ1-2|many
TGTGCCAGCCGACGGGATGGGATTAACTATGGCTACACCTTC
CASRRDGINYGYTF
>15|NA|TRBV4-1|TRBJ1-5|NA
TGCGCCAGCAGCCAAGTAGGGGGGGGATTTCAGCCCCAGCATTTT
CASSQVGGGFQPQHF
>12|NA|TRBV10-1|TRBJ2-7|NA
TGCGCCAGCAGTGGAGGTACCTACGAGCAGTACTTC
CASSGGTYEQYF
>15|NA|TRBV5-6|TRBJ2-1|few
TGTGCCAGCAGCTTAATGGGGGACTCCCTCCATGAGCAGTTCTTC
CASSLMGDSLHEQFF
>15|NA|TRBV5-1|TRBJ2-7|few
TGCGCCAGCAGCTTGGCCGGGAAGGGTAGGTCCGAGCAGTACTTC
CASSLAGKGRSEQYF
>16|NA|TRBV7-9|TRBJ1-1|few
TGTGCCAGCAGCTTAGTAAGAGGACAGTTGAACACTGAAGCTTTCTTT
CASSLVRGQLNTEAFF
>15|TRBD1|TRBV18|TRBJ2-3|few
TGTGCCAGCTCACCGGGACAGGGCAGTCGGAGTACGCAGTATTTT
CASSPGQGSRSTQYF
>13|TRBD1|TRBV6-1|TRBJ1-1|NA
TGTGCCAGCAGTCAGAACCCGGACAGGGCAGCTTTCTTT
CASSQNPDRAAFF
>16|NA|TRBV27|TRBJ1-2|few
TGTGCCAGCAGTTTATGGGGGGGTCTTGGGACGTCTGGCTACACCTTC
CASSLWGGLGTSGYTF
>15|NA|TRBV5-8|TRBJ2-7|NA
TGTGCCAGCAGCTTAAAGGCAGGGGTGGGCTACGAGCAGTACTTC
CASSLKAGVGYEQYF
>14|TRBD1|TRBV18|TRBJ2-5|NA
TGTGCCAGCTCGCCAACAGGGGGCCAAGAGACCCAGTACTTC
CASSPTGGQETQYF
>16|TRBD1|TRBV5-5|TRBJ1-6|NA
TGTGCCAGCAGCTTGGAGGACAGGGTCTATAATTCACCCCTCCACTTT
CASSLEDRVYNSPLHF
>15|NA|TRBV2|TRBJ1-5|NA
TGTGCCAGCAGTGAAGGAACTCTTCCCAATCAGCCCCAGCATTTT
CASSEGTLPNQPQHF
>15|NA|TRBV4-1|TRBJ2-7|NA
TGCGCCAGCAGCCGAGAACTCGAAAGCTCCTACGAGCAGTACTTC
CASSRELESSYEQYF
>14|NA|TRBV6-1|TRBJ1-2|few
TGTGCCAGCAGTGAAGATACAGGACTATCGGGCTACACCTTC
CASSEDTGLSGYTF
>17|TRBD1|TRBV7-9|TRBJ1-4|NA
TGTGCCAGCAGCTTAGGACAGGGACCCACAACTAATGAAAAACTGTTTTTT
CASSLGQGPTTNEKLFF
>17|TRBD2|TRBV5-1|TRBJ2-1|few
TGCGCCAGCAGCTTGGATCCTAGCGGGGTTCTTCACAATGAGCAGTTCTTC
CASSLDPSGVLHNEQFF
>13|NA|TRBV9|TRBJ2-2|NA
TGTGCCAGCAGACCAACAGGGACCGGGGAGCTGTTTTTT
CASRPTGTGELFF
>16|TRBD1|TRBV2|TRBJ2-3|NA
TGTGCCAGCAGTGAGGGGCTCCAGGGGGATTCAGATACGCAGTATTTT
CASSEGLQGDSDTQYF
>15|NA|TRBV5-5|TRBJ1-5|NA
TGTGCCAGCAGCTTGGTGGCCGGGGGCAATCAGCCCCAGCATTTT
CASSLVAGGNQPQHF
>13|NA|TRBV6-1|TRBJ1-6|few
TGTGCCAGCAGTGACAGGGGTTTCTCACCCCTCCACTTT
CASSDRGFSPLHF
>13|TRBD2|TRBV11-3|TRBJ2-5|few
TGTGCCAGCAGCCCCGGGGGGGGAGAGACCCAGTACTTC
CASSPGGGETQYF
>15|NA|TRBV19|TRBJ1-1|NA
TGTGCCAGCTACCCGAAGGCGGAAGGAGTTATGGAAGCTTTCTTT
CASYPKAEGVMEAFF
>16|TRBD2|TRBV27|TRBJ2-3|few
TGTGCCAGCAGTCAGGGACTAGCGGGGGCCCAGGATACGCAGTATTTT
CASSQGLAGAQDTQYF
>15|NA|TRBV30|TRBJ1-1|NA
TGTGCCTCTCTACCCAGCCTTCAGGGGAGCACTGAAGCTTTCTTT
CASLPSLQGSTEAFF
>11|NA|TRBV25-1|TRBJ2-7|few
TGTGCCAGCAGTCAACTCTACGAGCAGTACTTC
CASSQLYEQYF
>14|NA|TRBV18|TRBJ1-1|once
TGTGCCAGCTCACCCCGGGACACCAACACTGAAGCTTTCTTT
CASSPRDTNTEAFF
>15|TRBD2|TRBV5-1|TRBJ2-1|many
TGCGCCAGTCTACCGCGGGGGAACTTTTACAATGAGCAGTTCTTC
CASLPRGNFYNEQFF
>14|TRBD1|TRBV5-1|TRBJ1-1|NA
TGCGCCAGCAGCTCCCAGGGGGAAGGTACTGAAGCTTTCTTT
CASSSQGEGTEAFF
>18|TRBD2|TRBV7-2|TRBJ2-1|NA
TGTGCCAGCAGCTTGCGCCCCCTCGGGGGGGCCGCCTACAATGAGCAGTTCTTC
CASSLRPLGGAAYNEQFF
>13|NA|TRBV15|TRBJ1-2|few
TGTGCCACCAGCAGAGATTTCGGTGATGGCTACACCTTC
CATSRDFGDGYTF
>15|TRBD1|TRBV2|TRBJ2-7|few
TGTGCCAGCAGTGAAGAGGGGACAGGACCCTACGAGCAGTACTTC
CASSEEGTGPYEQYF
>14|NA|TRBV7-3|TRBJ2-7|NA
TGTGCCAGCAGCTTAATGGCAGGGGTAGGCGAGCAGTACTTC
CASSLMAGVGEQYF
>16|TRBD1|TRBV2|TRBJ2-7|few
TGTGCCAGCAGTCCAGGAAACAGGGGTCCTCGATACGAGCAGTACTTC
CASSPGNRGPRYEQYF
>15|NA|TRBV7-9|TRBJ2-7|NA
TGTGCCAGCAGCCCAGGGTTGACAGTCTCCTACGAGCAGTACTTC
CASSPGLTVSYEQYF
>15|TRBD2|TRBV6-5|TRBJ2-3|NA
TGTGCCACCACGGGGGGAACATTACTCACAGATACGCAGTATTTT
CATTGGTLLTDTQYF
>15|TRBD1|TRBV27|TRBJ2-7|few
TGTGCCAGCAGTTCCCGACAGGGTCGCTCCTACGAGCAGTACTTC
CASSSRQGRSYEQYF
>15|TRBD2|TRBV5-1|TRBJ2-5|few
TGCGCCAGCAGCGGCGGGACTAGCGGATTCGAGACCCAGTACTTC
CASSGGTSGFETQYF
>14|NA|TRBV7-2|TRBJ1-6|few
TGTGCCAGCAGCGCGCAGGGTGGGGATTCACCCCTCCACTTT
CASSAQGGDSPLHF
>18|NA|TRBV6-1|TRBJ2-2|few
TGTGCCAGCAGTGAATTCGTTTTGGCAGACACAGTGGGCGGGGAGCTGTTTTTT
CASSEFVLADTVGGELFF
>15|TRBD1|TRBV2|TRBJ2-1|NA
TGTGCCAGCAGTAGACAGGGAGTCTCCTACAATGAGCAGTTCTTC
CASSRQGVSYNEQFF
>15|TRBD2|TRBV6-5|TRBJ2-3|NA
TGTGCCAGCAGTACTGGACTAGCGGGGGTGGATACGCAGTATTTT
CASSTGLAGVDTQYF
>15|NA|TRBV5-1|TRBJ1-4|NA
TGCGCCAGCAGCCTCCGGGACACAACTAATGAAAAACTGTTTTTT
CASSLRDTTNEKLFF